A single sample is the source of the 23 T cell receptor beta chains below, sequenced in a study of T-cell reconstitution after alpha-beta-depleted transplantation in children. TCRbeta library construction was performed incorporating unique molecular identifiers. TCRdb itself ran the PCR reads through MiXCR, one entry per CDR3 protein. The sample records around 450,000 distinct CDR3 sequences, over 9.5% being singletons. Source: PBMCs, taken before TCRalphabeta/CD19-depleted stem cell transplant. The receptors were gathered from a child between 2 and 9 years old with inherited bone marrow failure, due to receive a stem cell transplant.

This clonotype showed up many times. V usage is TRBV12-3 or TRBV12-4 and J usage is TRBJ1-1, with TRBD1 identical over 7 bases. V was clipped by 6 bases and J by 4 bases; unmatched bases: 5. This CDR3 has 13 residues. CDR3 nucleotide sequence: TGTGCCAGCAGGTACACAGGGGCCACTGAAGCTTTCTTT. Protein: CASRYTGATEAFF.

In this sample, this clonotype turned up many times. The V call is TRBV4-1, the J call TRBJ2-1; the match to TRBD2 covers 7 bases. V shed 1 base, J shed 9 bases, and the junction held 3 bases outside the gene matches. CDR1 and CDR2 (germline): MGHRA, YSYEKL. This CDR3 is 13 amino acids long. The CDR3 DNA reads TGCGCCAGCAGCCAAGTGGGAGGGACTGAGCAGTTCTTC. Protein sequence: CASSQVGGTEQFF.

This clonotype came up many times. This rearrangement joins TRBV7-2 to TRBJ2-5; 7 positions agree with TRBD1. CDR1 is SGHTA and CDR2 is FQGNSA in the germline V gene. Trimming removed 4 bases from V and 5 bases from J; junction bases left unmatched: 7. The CDR3 contains 14 residues. DNA for the CDR3: TGTGCCAGCAGCTCTGCCGGGACAGCGGAGACCCAGTACTTC. It codes for CASSSAGTAETQYF.

Notes on this clonotype: With a much larger clone just one base away, this may be a read error. This chain joins TRBV20-1 and TRBJ1-1, with TRBD1 as a possible D gene (5 bases). The V gene's germline CDR1 is DFQATT and CDR2 SNEGSKA (reference sequence). This CDR3 contains 13 residues. CDR3 in amino acids: CSASWDGNNEAFF. DNA for the CDR3: TGCAGTGCTAGTTGGGACGGAAACAATGAAGCTTTCTTT.

This clonotype was counted ten times or more. The J gene is TRBJ2-1, the V gene TRBV11-1; 13 bases fit TRBD2. Per the germline V gene, CDR1 is SGHAT and CDR2 is FQDESV (reference sequence). There are 18 residues in the CDR3. The junction had 17 bases not matched to a gene; V was cut back by 8 bases and J by 7 bases. The CDR3 sequence: CASSRWVGGTSGMNEQFF. The CDR3 coding sequence is TGTGCCAGCTCCAGATGGGTGGGGGGGACTAGCGGGATGAATGAGCAGTTCTTC.

Concerning this clonotype itself: A much larger clone is a single base away; this may be a read error. The chain joins TRBV27 to TRBJ2-1; D is perhaps TRBD1 (6 bases). Trimming removed 4 bases from V and 7 bases from J, with 20 bases in between. CDR1 and CDR2 (germline): MNHEY, SMNVEV (reference sequence). This CDR3 spans 16 amino acids. This chain's CDR3 is CASSSLMGQFKNEQFF. CDR3 coding DNA: TGTGCCAGCAGTTCCCTCATGGGACAATTTAAGAATGAGCAGTTCTTC.

V and J are TRBV7-2 and TRBJ1-5; the D gene is possibly TRBD1 (6 bases). Germline values: CDR1 SGHTA, CDR2 FQGNSA. The CDR3 has 16 amino acids. The germline V and J ends were trimmed by 5 bases and 2 bases, with 16 bases remaining between them. The CDR3 sequence is CASSPGAGAGNQPQHF. The CDR3 DNA reads as TGTGCCAGCAGCCCCGGGGCAGGGGCTGGCAATCAGCCCCAGCATTTT.

This clonotype was counted ten times or more. The junction does not match germline at one end; this may be a read error. The chain recombines TRBV7-6 with TRBJ2-2; TRBD2 matches at 13 bases. The CDR3 spans 16 residues. CDR1 SGHVS and CDR2 FNYEAQ come from the germline V gene. The CDR3 is CASSQLAGGGTGDLFF. In DNA, the CDR3 is TGTGCCAGCAGCCAACTAGCGGGAGGGGGAACCGGGGATCTGTTTTTT.

This clonotype appeared a few times. This chain connects TRBV20-1 to TRBJ1-5; D is perhaps TRBD1 (5 bases). This CDR3 is 14 amino acids long. V was clipped by 1 base and J by 1 base, with 8 bases between them. CDR1 and CDR2 from the germline V gene are DFQATT and SNEGSKA (reference sequence). The CDR3 nucleotides are TGCAGTGCTAGAGGGGGCCTCAGCAATCAGCCCCAGCATTTT. This sequence encodes CSARGGLSNQPQHF.

This clonotype was detected ten times or more. V and J are TRBV20-1 and TRBJ2-5; 10 bases match TRBD2. Germline CDR1 reads DFQATT; CDR2 reads SNEGSKA (reference sequence). The length of the CDR3 is 16 residues. V lost 1 base and J lost 2; bases outside the gene matches: 7. CDR3 sequence: CSARGGLAGEQETQYF. The CDR3 DNA follows: TGCAGTGCTAGAGGGGGGCTAGCGGGAGAGCAAGAGACCCAGTACTTC.

Details on this clonotype: It may be a read error: a sequence one base away is much more abundant. V gene TRBV7-6 combines with J gene TRBJ2-1; no clear D gene. Germline V gives CDR1 SGHVS, CDR2 FNYEAQ. This CDR3 is 15 amino acids long. The CDR3 reads CASSLDGELYNEHFF. In DNA form, the CDR3 reads TGTGCCAGCAGCTTAGATGGGGAACTCTACAATGAGCATTTCTTC.

This clonotype has at least ten counts. The V and J genes are TRBV5-1 and TRBJ2-2; D ambiguous. CDR1 is SGHRS, CDR2 YFSETQ, per germline. This CDR3 is 17 amino acids long. The germline V and J ends were trimmed by 0 bases and 4 bases, with 16 bases remaining between them. The CDR3 nucleotides are TGCGCCAGCAGCTTGGAGGCTACCCGTTTGAGCACCGGGGAGCTGTTTTTT. Protein product: CASSLEATRLSTGELFF.

This clonotype was found many times. The chain joins TRBV28 to TRBJ2-7; 11 nucleotides agree with TRBD2. Germline V CDR1 and CDR2: MDHEN, SYDVKM. This CDR3 region has 19 residues. Trimming cost V 5 bases and J 0 bases; bases outside gene matches: 15. The CDR3 loop reads CASSPPRSSGRQTSYEQYF. CDR3 bases: TGTGCCAGCAGTCCCCCCCGGTCTAGCGGGAGGCAGACCTCCTACGAGCAGTACTTC.

The chain is built from TRBV4-3 and TRBJ1-5; D gene ambiguous. The CDR3 consists of 13 residues. Germline assignment: CDR1 LGHNA and CDR2 YSLEER. V gave up 5 bases and J gave up 7 bases, with 12 bases separating them. The CDR3 sequence is CASSIGQWQPQHF. The CDR3 region has the DNA TGCGCCAGCAGCATCGGGCAATGGCAGCCCCAGCATTTT.

This clonotype was counted ten times or more. The rearrangement uses TRBV28 and TRBJ2-6; perhaps D is TRBD1 or TRBD2 (5 bases each). In germline, CDR1 is MDHEN, CDR2 SYDVKM. V was cut by 5 bases and J by 0 bases, with 23 bases left in between. The CDR3 is 20 residues long. CDR3 sequence (DNA): TGTGCCAGCAGTCTATTCGGGGTGATAGACAGCCGCTCTGGGGCCAACGTCCTGACTTTC. The encoded protein is CASSLFGVIDSRSGANVLTF.

This clonotype has a count of ten or more. The V and J genes are TRBV27 and TRBJ1-5; no clear D. Germline V gene data show CDR1 as MNHEY and CDR2 as SMNVEV (reference sequence). Trimming took off 2 bases at V and 7 bases at J, with 12 bases between the two ends. This CDR3 contains 14 residues. CDR3 protein: CASSLQGQWQPQHF. CDR3 DNA sequence: TGTGCCAGCAGTTTACAAGGGCAGTGGCAGCCCCAGCATTTT.

This clonotype has ten or more counts. The chain couples TRBV7-9 to TRBJ2-5; either TRBD1 or TRBD2 may supply D (6 bases each). V shed 5 bases and J shed 5 bases, with 18 bases lying between them. Germline V lookup: CDR1 SEHNR, CDR2 FQNEAQ (reference sequence). The CDR3 extends over 15 amino acids. The DNA for the CDR3 is TGTGCCAGCAGCCGGGGGCTTCCTTCCGGCGAGACCCAGTACTTC. Amino acid sequence: CASSRGLPSGETQYF. The complete variable domain, with remaining parts taken from reference TRBV7-9 and TRBJ2-5, reads DTGVSQNPRHKITKRGQNVTFRCDPISEHNRLYWYRQTLGQGPEFLTYFQNEAQLEKSRLLSDRFSAERPKGSFSTLEIQRTEQGDSAMYLCASSRGLPSGETQYFGPGTRLLVL.

This clonotype appeared many times. V and J are TRBV3-1 and TRBJ2-3, with 11 bases lining up with TRBD2. The germline CDR1 and CDR2 sequences are LGHDT and YNNKEL (reference sequence). The length of the CDR3 is 19 residues. J was trimmed by 6 bases and V by 0 bases; bases with no gene match: 14. The CDR3 coding sequence is TGTGCCAGCAGCCAAGATGTGTCTAGCGGGAGGACCAACTCGGATACGCAGTATTTT. Protein sequence: CASSQDVSSGRTNSDTQYF.

This clonotype was recorded at least ten times. The V gene is TRBV4-1, the J gene TRBJ1-4; tentatively, D is TRBD1 (5 bases). V lost 0 bases and J lost 4, with 12 bases in between. The CDR3 runs to 16 residues. CDR1 MGHRA and CDR2 YSYEKL come from the germline V gene. Written as DNA, the CDR3 is TGCGCCAGCAGCCAAGATCGGCAGGGACTTAATGAAAAACTGTTTTTT. Its translation is CASSQDRQGLNEKLFF.

At least ten counts were recorded for this clonotype. This chain uses TRBV29-1 with TRBJ1-2, with D tentatively TRBD1 (6 bases). CDR1 is SQVTM and CDR2 is ANQGSEA in the germline V gene. The CDR3 sequence is 13 residues long. V was shortened by 3 bases and J by 6 bases, with 14 bases between the two germline ends. The CDR3 region is CSVETGRRHGYTF. The CDR3 coding sequence is TGCAGCGTTGAGACAGGACGGAGGCATGGCTACACCTTC.

This clonotype came up many times. J is TRBJ1-6 and V is TRBV5-1, with unresolved D. This CDR3 region has 17 residues. Germline V CDR1 and CDR2: SGHRS, YFSETQ. Trimming pared 1 base from V and 1 base from J, leaving 12 bases between. CDR3 sequence reads: CASSLNRAQSYNSPLHF. CDR3 sequence (DNA): TGCGCCAGCAGCTTGAACCGGGCACAGTCCTATAATTCACCCCTCCACTTT. Full variable domain (remainder filled in from reference TRBV5-1 and TRBJ1-6): KAGVTQTPRYLIKTRGQQVTLSCSPISGHRSVSWYQQTPGQGLQFLFEYFSETQRNKGNFPGRFSGRQFSNSRSEMNVSTLELGDSALYLCASSLNRAQSYNSPLHFGNGTRLTVT.

This clonotype was recorded at least ten times. The gene calls are TRBV27 and TRBJ2-7; D possibly corresponds to TRBD1 (5 bases). CDR1 and CDR2 from the germline V gene are MNHEY and SMNVEV (reference sequence). V shed 4 bases and J shed 3 bases, with 25 bases lying between them. The CDR3 is 18 residues long. The CDR3 sequence is CASSSDIGGDSPFYEQYF. Here the CDR3 DNA reads TGTGCCAGCAGTTCGGACATCGGTGGAGACTCACCCTTCTACGAGCAGTACTTC.

Ten or more counts support this clonotype. The V call is TRBV4-3, the J call TRBJ2-1, with 9 nucleotides matching TRBD1. Germline loops: CDR1 LGHNA, CDR2 YSLEER. J was trimmed by 6 bases and V by 5 bases; bases with no gene match: 23. This CDR3 comprises 20 residues. CDR3 residues: CASSLAGTGFFRTSFNEQFF. The DNA of the CDR3 is TGCGCCAGCAGCTTAGCCGGGACAGGGTTCTTCCGGACTAGTTTCAATGAGCAGTTCTTC.